The 18 T cell receptor beta chains below come from one sample, sequenced in a study of OX40 agonist ivuxolimab in advanced cancers. Only in-frame clones appear in the TCRdb table, and some are missing; sequencing was by immunoSEQ multiplex PCR. The data show 72,000 or so clones, with about 90% seen just once and 0.7% to 1% held by the top ten. The input for sequencing was CD4+ or CD8+ T cells sorted from blood, taken in a trial of the OX40 agonist ivuxolimab. Every receptor here comes from an adult with an advanced solid tumor such as melanoma, head and neck, liver or kidney cancer.

The J gene is TRBJ1-6, the V gene TRBV7-2; no definite D call. Germline V lookup: CDR1 SGHTA, CDR2 FQGNSA. Trimming pared 3 bases from V and 10 bases from J, leaving 10 bases between. This CDR3 contains 13 residues. CDR3 DNA sequence: TGTGCCAGCAGCTTTAGGGTGGACTCACCCCTCCACTTT. This gives the protein CASSFRVDSPLHF.

The chain is built from TRBV29-1 and TRBJ2-1, with TRBD2 matching 9 bases. The CDR3 contains 18 residues. Trimming cost V 5 bases and J 10 bases; bases outside gene matches: 24. CDR1 and CDR2 from the germline V gene are SQVTM and ANQGSEA. The CDR3 is CSVLTAIYFSGGKIEQFF. The DNA for the CDR3 is TGCAGCGTTTTAACCGCCATTTACTTTAGCGGGGGTAAAATCGAGCAGTTCTTC.

The rearrangement links TRBV6-5 to TRBJ1-3, with D hard to call. This CDR3 spans 15 amino acids. V was trimmed by 7 bases and J by 4 bases, leaving 17 bases between them. Germline V gene sequence: CDR1 MNHEY, CDR2 SVGAGI. CDR3 sequence reads: CASTKKGGSGNTIYF. CDR3 nucleotide sequence: TGTGCCAGCACCAAGAAGGGAGGGTCAGGAAACACCATATATTTT.

The V call is TRBV25-1, the J call TRBJ1-3; unclear D gene. CDR3 size: 14 residues. V was shortened by 7 bases and J by 0 bases, with 10 bases between the two germline ends. CDR1 MGHDK and CDR2 SYGVNS come from the germline V gene. In DNA form, the CDR3 reads TGTGCCAGCACTTACGCAAACTCTGGAAACACCATATATTTT. It yields the protein CASTYANSGNTIYF. Together with reference TRBV25-1 and TRBJ1-3, the CDR3 gives the full variable domain: EADIYQTPRYLVIGTGKKITLECSQTMGHDKMYWYQQDPGMELHLIHYSYGVNSTEKGDLSSESTVSRIRTEHFPLTLESARPSHTSQYLCASTYANSGNTIYFGEGSWLTVV.

V is TRBV25-1 and J is TRBJ1-2, with TRBD1 as a possible D gene (5 bases). Germline CDR1 is MGHDK and CDR2 is SYGVNS. CDR3 size: 14 residues. V shed 1 base and J shed 5 bases, with 11 bases lying between them. The CDR3 DNA follows: TGTGCCAGCAGTGAATCCGGACAAGGGTATGGCTACACCTTC. This translates into CASSESGQGYGYTF.

This clone showed up just a few times. The gene calls are TRBV27 and TRBJ1-6; D may be TRBD1 (5 bases). CDR1 is MNHEY, CDR2 SMNVEV, per germline (reference sequence). The length of the CDR3 is 16 residues. The chain's CDR3 is CGSRAGLNSYNSPLHF. In DNA form, the CDR3 reads TGTGGCTCGAGGGCGGGACTGAACTCCTATAATTCACCCCTCCACTTT.

This clone was observed a few times. This chain links TRBV4-3 with TRBJ2-3; 11 nucleotides align to TRBD2. Germline V gene data show CDR1 as LGHNA and CDR2 as YSLEER. Trimming at V came to 1 base and at J to 0 bases, leaving 0 bases not matched to a gene. CDR3 length equals 16 residues. The CDR3 nucleotides are TGCGCCAGCAGCCAAGGGACTAGCGGGAGCACAGATACGCAGTATTTT. Amino acids: CASSQGTSGSTDTQYF.

The chain has TRBV12-5 and TRBJ2-5, with 8 bases matching TRBD2. The CDR3 length is 13 residues. From germline, CDR1 is LGHNT and CDR2 FRNRAP. J was trimmed by 4 bases and V by 5 bases; bases with no gene match: 3. The CDR3 sequence is CASGVAGSETQYF. CDR3 DNA sequence: TGTGCTAGTGGTGTAGCGGGGTCAGAGACCCAGTACTTC.

The chain carries TRBV27 and TRBJ2-5; D possibly matches TRBD1 or TRBD2 (5 bases each). The CDR3 loop spans 16 amino acids. Deletions cut 1 base from V and 5 bases from J, with 17 bases between. Germline-derived CDR1 and CDR2 are MNHEY and SMNVEV (reference sequence). CDR3 nucleotide sequence: TGTGCCAGCAGTTTATACCCTGAGGGGCGGAGGGAGACCCAGTACTTC. It is translated as CASSLYPEGRRETQYF.

The V call is TRBV2, the J call TRBJ1-1; D may be TRBD1 (6 bases). The V and J ends lost 10 bases and 0 bases respectively, with 9 bases between them. Germline CDR1 and CDR2: SNHLY and FYNNEI. The CDR3 extends over 12 amino acids. CDR3 sequence (DNA): TGTGCCACGCACAGGGTGAACACTGAAGCTTTCTTT. As protein: CATHRVNTEAFF. The full variable domain, in which reference TRBV2 and TRBJ1-1 provide the parts outside the CDR3, is EPEVTQTPSHQVTQMGQEVILRCVPISNHLYFYWYRQILGQKVEFLVSFYNNEISEKSEIFDDQFSVERPDGSNFTLKIRSTKLEDSAMYFCATHRVNTEAFFGQGTRLTVV.

J is TRBJ1-3 and V is TRBV28; D is possibly TRBD1 (5 bases). Trimming removed 6 bases at V and 0 bases at J, with 9 bases between. CDR1 and CDR2 (germline): MDHEN, SYDVKM. The CDR3 extends over 14 amino acids. The CDR3 nucleotides read TGTGCCAGCAGGCCTGACAGCTCTGGAAACACCATATATTTT. Its translation: CASRPDSSGNTIYF.

In this sample, this clone turned up a few times. V gene TRBV2 combines with J gene TRBJ1-2; D unresolved. Germline CDR1 SNHLY, CDR2 FYNNEI. V was trimmed by 5 bases and J by 4 bases, leaving 20 bases between them. CDR3 length equals 16 residues. In DNA form, the CDR3 reads TGTGCCAGCAGTAATGAAGGTCCGGCCGGTCGCTATGGCTACACCTTC. Translated, it gives CASSNEGPAGRYGYTF.

This chain links TRBV9 with TRBJ2-7; possible D gene TRBD1, 5 bases. Between the trimmed V and J ends, which lost 0 bases and 6 bases, there was a span of 16 bases. The V gene's germline CDR1 is SGDLS and CDR2 YYNGEE. CDR3 length: 15 amino acids. The CDR3 region has the DNA TGTGCCAGCAGCGTAGCTCTAGGACAATCTTTCGAGCAGTACTTC. As protein: CASSVALGQSFEQYF.

This chain joins TRBV4-2 and TRBJ1-5; D call uncertain. V was cut by 4 bases and J by 6 bases, with 10 bases left in between. Per germline, CDR1 LGHNA and CDR2 YNFKEQ. The CDR3 spans 13 residues. This CDR3 reads CASSPLGGQPQHF. The DNA of the CDR3 is TGTGCCAGCAGCCCTCTCGGAGGTCAGCCCCAGCATTTT.

The CDR3 DNA sequence: TGTGCCAGCAGTTTCCGCTCAACCGGGGGCGGTTTAAAGGAGGACACTGAAGCTTTCTTT. This encodes CASSFRSTGGGLKEDTEAFF. The chain is built from TRBV28 and TRBJ1-1; D is possibly TRBD1 (6 bases). Germline V CDR1 and CDR2: MDHEN, SYDVKM. The CDR3 runs to 20 residues. V lost 3 bases, J lost 3 bases, and 29 bases lay in between. Full variable domain (rest looked up from reference TRBV28 and TRBJ1-1): DVKVTQSSRYLVKRTGEKVFLECVQDMDHENMFWYRQDPGLGLRLIYFSYDVKMKEKGDIPEGYSVSREKKERFSLILESASTNQTSMYLCASSFRSTGGGLKEDTEAFFGQGTRLTVV.

The chain couples TRBV19 to TRBJ1-5; D is ambiguous. This CDR3 is 13 amino acids long. Germline-derived CDR1 and CDR2 are LNHDA and SQIVND (reference sequence). V was pared by 7 bases and J by 4 bases, with 11 bases between. The CDR3 region has the DNA TGTGCCAGTAATACGGATATGAATCAGCCCCAGCATTTT. Amino acid sequence: CASNTDMNQPQHF.

The rearrangement joins TRBV6-5 to TRBJ1-6, with a weak D call TRBD1 (5 bases). The germline CDR1 and CDR2 sequences are MNHEY and SVGAGI. The V end was cut by 4 bases, the J end by 4 bases, with 14 bases between. This CDR3 contains 16 residues. DNA for the CDR3: TGTGCCAGCAGTTTAGGGCAGGGCTCGTATAATTCACCCCTCCACTTT. Residues: CASSLGQGSYNSPLHF.

The V gene is TRBV5-1, the J gene TRBJ1-1; possibly TRBD1 for D (5 bases). The germline gives CDR1 SGHRS, CDR2 YFSETQ. The germline V and J ends were trimmed by 4 bases and 6 bases, with 16 bases remaining between them. This CDR3 is built from 14 residues. The chain's CDR3 is CASSPGTLGAEAFF. The CDR3 nucleotides read TGCGCCAGCAGCCCCGGGACCTTGGGCGCTGAAGCTTTCTTT.